These 10 T cell receptor beta chains came from one sample sequenced in a study of cytomegalovirus exposure and HLA in healthy donors. PCR used 60 Vbeta primers and 13 Jbeta primers. Assay used: immunoSEQ multiplex PCR; TCRdb lists only in-frame clones, some missing. This sample yields about 120,000 clones, of which over 70% are seen a single time; roughly 1.5% belongs to the top ten. Sample: PBMCs. Source of these receptors: a young woman in good health and CMV-seronegative.

The J gene is TRBJ1-1, the V gene TRBV7-2; D is possibly TRBD1 (5 bases). This CDR3 spans 13 amino acids. Per germline, CDR1 SGHTA and CDR2 FQGNSA. V dropped 5 bases and J dropped 4 bases, with 11 bases sitting between them. The DNA of the CDR3 is TGTGCCAGCAGCGATTACAGGAGCACTGAAGCTTTCTTT. It codes for CASSDYRSTEAFF.

The chain employs TRBV10-3 and TRBJ1-1; D unresolved. Trimming took off 6 bases at V and 4 bases at J, with 15 bases between the two ends. The CDR3 contains 14 residues. CDR1 and CDR2 from the germline V gene are ENHRY and SYGVKD. The CDR3 protein is CAISTGRTGTEAFF. CDR3 nucleotides: TGTGCCATCAGCACGGGTCGTACGGGCACTGAAGCTTTCTTT.

The rearrangement links TRBV25-1 to TRBJ1-2, with 7 bases fitting TRBD1. V shed 5 bases and J 4 bases; nucleotides not matched to a gene: 7. The CDR3 length is 14 residues. From germline, CDR1 is MGHDK and CDR2 SYGVNS. Here the CDR3 DNA reads TGTGCCAGCAGTCCCCCGGGACAGCCCTATGGCTACACCTTC. This gives the protein CASSPPGQPYGYTF.

The genes are TRBV6-5 and TRBJ1-6, with 9 bases identical to TRBD1. This CDR3 is 15 amino acids long. Losses at the gene ends were 6 bases for V and 10 bases for J; bases not matched to a gene: 10. CDR1 is MNHEY, CDR2 SVGAGI, per germline. The CDR3 reads CASSSLGQGYSPLHF. As DNA, the CDR3 is TGTGCCAGCAGCTCCCTCGGACAGGGGTACTCACCCCTCCACTTT.

Here the CDR3 reads CASSPPRSYEQYF. As DNA, the CDR3 is TGTGCCAGCTCACCACCGCGATCCTACGAGCAGTACTTC. The chain combines TRBV18 with TRBJ2-7; D is undetermined. This CDR3 contains 13 residues. Per germline, CDR1 KGHSH and CDR2 LQKENI. V lost 0 bases and J lost 1, with 4 bases in between. The full variable domain, with the rest looked up from reference TRBV18 and TRBJ2-7, is NAGVMQNPRHLVRRRGQEARLRCSPMKGHSHVYWYRQLPEEGLKFMVYLQKENIIDESGMPKERFSAEFPKEGPSILRIQQVVRGDSAAYFCASSPPRSYEQYFGPGTRLTVT.

This clone appeared once. V and J are TRBV19 and TRBJ2-6, with D perhaps matching TRBD1 (6 bases). V was trimmed by 7 bases and J by 4 bases, leaving 14 bases between them. Per germline, CDR1 LNHDA and CDR2 SQIVND (reference sequence). CDR3 length: 15 amino acids. This CDR3 reads CASTNRALGANVLTF. CDR3 coding DNA: TGTGCCAGTACTAACAGGGCTCTGGGGGCCAACGTCCTGACTTTC.

This clone occurred a few times. The CDR3 DNA follows: TGTGCCAGCAGCGTAGACAGGGATAATTCACCCCTCCACTTT. It translates to CASSVDRDNSPLHF. The chain links TRBV6-1 to TRBJ1-6; 7 nucleotides align to TRBD1. Germline-derived CDR1 and CDR2 are MNHNS and SASEGT. This CDR3 has 14 residues. V dropped 6 bases and J dropped 5; count of bases not matched to a gene: 4.

The CDR3 spells CATSNPQGLDEKLFF. CDR3 nucleotides: TGTGCCACCAGCAATCCTCAGGGGCTGGATGAAAAACTGTTTTTT. This chain links TRBV15 with TRBJ1-4, with D tentatively TRBD1 (6 bases). Germline values: CDR1 LNHNV, CDR2 YYDKDF (reference sequence). There are 15 residues in the CDR3. The germline V and J ends were trimmed by 4 bases and 6 bases, with 15 bases remaining between them.

The chain is built from TRBV4-3 and TRBJ1-2; D not certain. V dropped 1 base and J dropped 0 bases, with 12 bases sitting between them. Germline loops: CDR1 LGHNA, CDR2 YSLEER. The CDR3 length is 16 residues. The CDR3 DNA reads as TGCGCCAGCAGCCAAGCCGGCGAGGGAGCTAACTATGGCTACACCTTC. Translating it yields CASSQAGEGANYGYTF.

The chain joins TRBV28 to TRBJ1-1; D gene ambiguous. Germline-derived CDR1 and CDR2 are MDHEN and SYDVKM. The CDR3 runs 12 residues. V lost 3 bases to trimming and J lost 2 bases, with 4 bases between them. CDR3 nucleotides: TGTGCCAGCAGTTTCCCAAACACTGAAGCTTTCTTT. As protein: CASSFPNTEAFF.